This T cell receptor (beta chain) was profiled in a study of T cell repertoires in MIS-A myocarditis. This CDR3 spans 12 amino acids. V was cut by 3 bases and J by 7 bases, with 6 bases left in between. Germline-derived CDR1 and CDR2 are MNHEY and SMNVEV (reference sequence). Assay: immunoSEQ multiplex PCR; the TCRdb copy retains only in-frame clones and omits some. The sample lists about 15,000 clones; roughly 81% were seen once. The sample taken for sequencing was left ventricle heart tissue obtained at autopsy. This chain uses TRBV27 with TRBJ1-4; no clear D. The sequence came from a man younger than 30 with fulminant myocarditis from multisystem inflammatory syndrome in adults (MIS-A) after COVID-19. The CDR3 spells CASSLRGEKLFF. As DNA, the CDR3 is TGTGCCAGCAGTTTGCGGGGTGAAAAACTGTTTTTT.